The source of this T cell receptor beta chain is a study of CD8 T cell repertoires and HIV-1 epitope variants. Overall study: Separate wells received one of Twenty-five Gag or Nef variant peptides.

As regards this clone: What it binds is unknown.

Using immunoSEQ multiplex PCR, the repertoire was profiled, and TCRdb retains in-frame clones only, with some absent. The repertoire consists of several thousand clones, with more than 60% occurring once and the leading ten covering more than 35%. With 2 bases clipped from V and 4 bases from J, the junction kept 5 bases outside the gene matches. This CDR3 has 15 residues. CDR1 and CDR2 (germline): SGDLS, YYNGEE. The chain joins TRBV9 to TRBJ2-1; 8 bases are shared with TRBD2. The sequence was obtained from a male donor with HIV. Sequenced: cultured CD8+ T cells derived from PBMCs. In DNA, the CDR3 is TGTGCCAGCAGCGTTGGAGCGGGGGAGTACAATGAGCAGTTCTTC. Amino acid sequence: CASSVGAGEYNEQFF.